These 4 T cell receptor beta chains originate from one sample sequenced in a study of T cell repertoires in cytomegalovirus infection (dated by TCRdb to the late 2010s). The sequencing machine was an Illumina HiSeq 1500. TCRdb reran the public reads through fastp at Q25 and MiXCR, keeping productive beta chains. A single entry per CDR3 protein holds the most common genes and DNA from its merged rows. In this sample the table shows 300,000 or so distinct CDR3 sequences, around 9.6% of which occur a single time. Of the sample, over 2.5% falls within the top ten clones. Sequencing was performed on PBMCs. Receptors originate from a human donor in good health (CMV status not recorded). Some clones in this sample may be carry-over from other donors' samples.

The chain joins TRBV18 to TRBJ2-6; unclear D gene. Trimming took off 5 bases at V and 0 bases at J, with 11 bases between the two ends. The germline V gene has CDR1 KGHSH and CDR2 LQKENI. This CDR3 is 16 amino acids long. CDR3 protein: CASSWRAFSGANVLTF. CDR3 DNA sequence: TGTGCCAGCTCATGGAGAGCCTTCTCTGGGGCCAACGTCCTGACTTTC.

This clonotype appeared many times. V usage is TRBV7-9 and J usage is TRBJ1-2; 7 bases align to TRBD1. This CDR3 is built from 16 residues. Losses at the gene ends were 4 bases for V and 2 bases for J; bases not matched to a gene: 10. The V gene's germline CDR1 is SEHNR and CDR2 FQNEAQ (reference sequence). CDR3 region: CASSSEHRGPNYGYTF. The CDR3 nucleotides read TGTGCCAGCAGCTCCGAGCACAGGGGACCGAACTATGGCTACACCTTC.

This clonotype came up many times. The rearrangement joins TRBV7-8 to TRBJ1-1; D unclear. V lost 5 bases and J 0 bases, leaving 7 bases between the germline ends. Germline V gene sequence: CDR1 SGHVS, CDR2 FQNEAQ. This CDR3 contains 13 residues. CDR3 residues: CASSPILNTEAFF. The CDR3 nucleotides are TGTGCCAGCAGCCCGATACTGAACACTGAAGCTTTCTTT.

About this clonotype itself: The junction shows a germline mismatch at one end, possibly a read error. This chain connects TRBV20-1 to TRBJ2-5; 12 nucleotides match TRBD1. Germline loops: CDR1 DFQATT, CDR2 SNEGSKA (reference sequence). The CDR3 is 15 residues long. The CDR3 reads CSASSGTGGPEAQYF. As DNA, the CDR3 is TGCAGTGCTAGCTCCGGGACAGGGGGCCCAGAGGCCCAGTACTTC.